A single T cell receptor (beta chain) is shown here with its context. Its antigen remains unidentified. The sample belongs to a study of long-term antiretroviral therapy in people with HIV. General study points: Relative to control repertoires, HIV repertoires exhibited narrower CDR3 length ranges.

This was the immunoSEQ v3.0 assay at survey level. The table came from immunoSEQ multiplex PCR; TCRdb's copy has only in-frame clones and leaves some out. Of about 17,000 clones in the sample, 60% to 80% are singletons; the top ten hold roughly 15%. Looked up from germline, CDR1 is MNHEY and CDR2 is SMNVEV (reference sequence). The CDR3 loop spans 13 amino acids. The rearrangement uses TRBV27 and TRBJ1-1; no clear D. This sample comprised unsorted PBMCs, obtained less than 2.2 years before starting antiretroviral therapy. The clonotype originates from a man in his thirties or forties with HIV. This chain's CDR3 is CAVRRASGTEAFF. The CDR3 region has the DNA TGTGCAGTGCGGAGGGCGAGCGGCACTGAAGCTTTCTTT.